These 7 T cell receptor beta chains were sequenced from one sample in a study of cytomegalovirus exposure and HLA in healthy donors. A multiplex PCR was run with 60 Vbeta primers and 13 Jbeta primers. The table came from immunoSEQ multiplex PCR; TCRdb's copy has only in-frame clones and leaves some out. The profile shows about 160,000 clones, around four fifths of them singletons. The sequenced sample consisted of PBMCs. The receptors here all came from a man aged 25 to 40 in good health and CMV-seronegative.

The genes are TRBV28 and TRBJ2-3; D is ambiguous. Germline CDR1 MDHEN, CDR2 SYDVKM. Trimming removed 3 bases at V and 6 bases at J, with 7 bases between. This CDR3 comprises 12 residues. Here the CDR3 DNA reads TGTGCCAGCAGTTTTAGCCGGGATACGCAGTATTTT. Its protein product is CASSFSRDTQYF.

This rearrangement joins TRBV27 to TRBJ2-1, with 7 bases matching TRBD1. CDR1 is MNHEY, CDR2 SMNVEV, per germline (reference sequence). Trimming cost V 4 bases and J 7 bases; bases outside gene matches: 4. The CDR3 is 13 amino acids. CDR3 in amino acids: CASSSATGNEQFF. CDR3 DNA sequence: TGTGCCAGCAGTTCCGCGACAGGGAATGAGCAGTTCTTC.

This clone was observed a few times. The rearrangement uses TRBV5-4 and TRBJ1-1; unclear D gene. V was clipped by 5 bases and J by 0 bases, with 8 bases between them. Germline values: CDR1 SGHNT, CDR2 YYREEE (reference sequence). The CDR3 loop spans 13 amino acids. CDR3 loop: CASSSYLNTEAFF. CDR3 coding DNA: TGTGCCAGCAGTTCGTATTTGAACACTGAAGCTTTCTTT.

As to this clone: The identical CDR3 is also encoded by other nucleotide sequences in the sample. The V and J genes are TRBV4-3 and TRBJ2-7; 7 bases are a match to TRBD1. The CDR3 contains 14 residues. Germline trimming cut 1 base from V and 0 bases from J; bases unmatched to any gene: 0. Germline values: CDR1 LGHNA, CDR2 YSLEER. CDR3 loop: CASSQGQGSYEQYF. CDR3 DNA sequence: TGCGCCAGCAGCCAAGGACAGGGCTCCTACGAGCAGTACTTC.

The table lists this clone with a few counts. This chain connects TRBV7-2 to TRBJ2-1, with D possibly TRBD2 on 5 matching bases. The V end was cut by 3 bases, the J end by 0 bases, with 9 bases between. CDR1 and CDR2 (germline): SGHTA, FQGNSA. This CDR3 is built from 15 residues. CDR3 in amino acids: CASSFQRSSYNEQFF. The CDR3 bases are TGTGCCAGCAGCTTTCAGCGGAGCTCCTACAATGAGCAGTTCTTC.

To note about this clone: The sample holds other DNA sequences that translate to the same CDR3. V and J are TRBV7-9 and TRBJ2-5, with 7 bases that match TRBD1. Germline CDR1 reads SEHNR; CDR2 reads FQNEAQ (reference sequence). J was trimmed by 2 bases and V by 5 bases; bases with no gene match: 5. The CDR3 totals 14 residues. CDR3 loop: CASSGTGDQETQYF. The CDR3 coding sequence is TGTGCCAGCAGCGGAACAGGGGATCAAGAGACCCAGTACTTC.

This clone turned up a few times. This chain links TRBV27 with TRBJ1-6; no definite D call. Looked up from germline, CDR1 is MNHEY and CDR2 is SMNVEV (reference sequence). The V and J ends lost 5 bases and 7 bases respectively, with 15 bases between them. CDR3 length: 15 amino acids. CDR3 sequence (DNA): TGTGCCAGCAGTCTCCTGACTGGCGGGAATTCACCCCTCCACTTT. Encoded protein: CASSLLTGGNSPLHF.